Described below is a single TCR beta chain sequence and its context. The sample belongs to a study of blood T cell repertoires in COVID-19. For the study at large: Material from acute and convalescent COVID-19 was sourced from the United States, Italy and Spain. PBMCs, B-cell-depleted T cells, or T cells were the source of the cDNA or gDNA that made up the material.

The CDR3 runs 16 residues. Per the germline V gene, CDR1 is LNHNV and CDR2 is YYDKDF (reference sequence). V was trimmed by 1 base and J by 0 bases, leaving 12 bases between them. As handled by the study authors: Reference gene primer amplification yielded estimated nucleated cell counts. Sequencing used immunoSEQ multiplex PCR; TCRdb keeps in-frame clones, though not all of them. V and J calls plus clone size are reproduced from that table; the DNA served to infer D and trimming. This repertoire shows around 150,000 clones, about 90% found once; its top ten account for 4.8%. Enrolment of Seattle patients took place during active infection, and they were followed longitudinally.

This TCR came from a man in his thirties or forties with COVID-19, enrolled during active disease. The sequenced material came from peripheral blood. The V call is TRBV15, the J call TRBJ1-2; TRBD1 is a possible D gene (5 bases). CDR3 in DNA: TGTGCCACCAGCAGAGTAGGGGACTCGACTAACTATGGCTACACCTTC. Translation gives CATSRVGDSTNYGYTF.